What follows describes a single TCR beta chain. The data were obtained in a study of blood T cell repertoires in COVID-19. In the source study's methods: Reference gene primer amplification gave estimated nucleated cell counts. This table comes from immunoSEQ multiplex PCR, and its TCRdb copy is limited to in-frame clones, with some not included. Clonal size and the V and J genes are those of that table, whereas D and trimming came from the DNA. The profile shows about 140,000 clones, roughly four fifths of them singletons. Germline CDR1 and CDR2: LNHNV and YYDKDF (reference sequence). With 0 bases removed from V and 8 bases from J, the gap between germline ends came to 11 bases. This CDR3 spans 14 amino acids.

The material sequenced was peripheral blood. The J gene is TRBJ1-3, the V gene TRBV15; no clear D. This clonotype was sampled from a human donor in a cohort sampled during active COVID-19. The CDR3 is CATSRDPPPYTIYF. CDR3 sequence (DNA): TGTGCCACCAGCAGAGATCCCCCTCCGTACACCATATATTTT.